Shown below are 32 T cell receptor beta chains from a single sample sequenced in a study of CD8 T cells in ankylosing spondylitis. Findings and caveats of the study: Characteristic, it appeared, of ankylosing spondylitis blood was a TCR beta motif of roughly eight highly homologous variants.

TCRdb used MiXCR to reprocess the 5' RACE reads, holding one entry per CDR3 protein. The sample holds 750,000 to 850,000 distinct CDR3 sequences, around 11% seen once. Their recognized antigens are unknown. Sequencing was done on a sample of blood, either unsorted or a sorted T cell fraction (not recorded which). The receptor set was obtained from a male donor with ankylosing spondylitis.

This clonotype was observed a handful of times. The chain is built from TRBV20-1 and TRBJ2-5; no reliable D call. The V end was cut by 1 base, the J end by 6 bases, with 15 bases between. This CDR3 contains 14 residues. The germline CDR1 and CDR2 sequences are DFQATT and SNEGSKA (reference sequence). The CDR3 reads CSARALSRSQTQYF. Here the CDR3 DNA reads TGCAGTGCTAGAGCCTTAAGCAGGAGCCAGACCCAGTACTTC.

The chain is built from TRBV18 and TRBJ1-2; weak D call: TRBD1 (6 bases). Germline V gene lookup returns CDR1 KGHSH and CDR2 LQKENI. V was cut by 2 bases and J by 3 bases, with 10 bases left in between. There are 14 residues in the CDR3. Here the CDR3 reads CASSPTRGYYGYTF. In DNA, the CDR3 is TGTGCCAGCTCACCAACCAGGGGATACTATGGCTACACCTTC.

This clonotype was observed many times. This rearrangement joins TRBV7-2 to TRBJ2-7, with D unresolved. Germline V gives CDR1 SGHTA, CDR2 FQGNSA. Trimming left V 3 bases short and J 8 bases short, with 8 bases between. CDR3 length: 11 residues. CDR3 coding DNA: TGTGCCAGCAGCTTCCAGTACCAGCAGTACTTC. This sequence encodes CASSFQYQQYF.

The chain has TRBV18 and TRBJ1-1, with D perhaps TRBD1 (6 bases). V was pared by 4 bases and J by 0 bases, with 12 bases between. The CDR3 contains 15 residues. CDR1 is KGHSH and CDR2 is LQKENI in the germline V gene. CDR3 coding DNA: TGTGCCAGCTCACGGTCCGGGACACTGAACACTGAAGCTTTCTTT. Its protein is CASSRSGTLNTEAFF.

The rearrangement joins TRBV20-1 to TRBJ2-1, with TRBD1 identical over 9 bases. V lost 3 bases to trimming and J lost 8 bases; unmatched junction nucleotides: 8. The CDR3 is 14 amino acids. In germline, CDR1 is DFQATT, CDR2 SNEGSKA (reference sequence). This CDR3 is CSARAGQGFHEQFF. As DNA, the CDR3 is TGCAGTGCTAGGGCCGGACAGGGGTTCCATGAGCAGTTCTTC.

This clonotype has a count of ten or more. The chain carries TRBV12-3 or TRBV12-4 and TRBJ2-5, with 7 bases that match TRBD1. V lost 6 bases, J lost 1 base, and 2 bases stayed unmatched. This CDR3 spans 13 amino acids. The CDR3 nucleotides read TGTGCCAGCAGCGACAGGGCCCAAGAGACCCAGTACTTC. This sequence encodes CASSDRAQETQYF.

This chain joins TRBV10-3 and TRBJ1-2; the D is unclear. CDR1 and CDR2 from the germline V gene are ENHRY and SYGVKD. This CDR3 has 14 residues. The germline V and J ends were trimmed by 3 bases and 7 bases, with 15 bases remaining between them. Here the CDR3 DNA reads TGTGCCATCAGTGACAGCGCGGGAGAGGGTGGCTACACCTTC. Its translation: CAISDSAGEGGYTF.

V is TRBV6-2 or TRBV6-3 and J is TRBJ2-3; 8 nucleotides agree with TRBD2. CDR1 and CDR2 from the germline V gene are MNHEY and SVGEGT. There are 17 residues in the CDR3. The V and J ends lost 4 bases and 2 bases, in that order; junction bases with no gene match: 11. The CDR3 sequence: CASSFRGGLPTTDTQYF. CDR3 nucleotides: TGTGCCAGCAGTTTCCGGGGGGGACTACCCACCACAGATACGCAGTATTTT.

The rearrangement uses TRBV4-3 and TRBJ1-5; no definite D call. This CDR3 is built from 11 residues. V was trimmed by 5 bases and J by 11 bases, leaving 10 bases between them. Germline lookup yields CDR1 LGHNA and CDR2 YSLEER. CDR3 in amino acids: CASSEPGSQHF. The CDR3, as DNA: TGCGCCAGCAGCGAACCGGGGTCCCAGCATTTT.

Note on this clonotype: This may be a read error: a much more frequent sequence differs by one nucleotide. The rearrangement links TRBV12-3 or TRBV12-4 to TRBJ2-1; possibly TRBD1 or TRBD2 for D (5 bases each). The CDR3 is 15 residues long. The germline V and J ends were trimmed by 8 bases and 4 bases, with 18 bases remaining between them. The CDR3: CASGLYGALYNEQFF. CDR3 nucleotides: TGTGCCAGCGGACTCTATGGGGCGTTGTACAATGAGCAGTTCTTC.

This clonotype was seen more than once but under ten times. In nucleotides, the CDR3 is TGTGCCAGCAGTTACCAGCGGGAACCCACAGATACGCAGTATTTT. It is translated as CASSYQREPTDTQYF. The chain employs TRBV7-2 and TRBJ2-3, with 7 bases that match TRBD2. Germline CDR1 reads SGHTA; CDR2 reads FQGNSA. V was clipped by 6 bases and J by 2 bases; unmatched bases: 8. The CDR3 sequence is 15 residues long.

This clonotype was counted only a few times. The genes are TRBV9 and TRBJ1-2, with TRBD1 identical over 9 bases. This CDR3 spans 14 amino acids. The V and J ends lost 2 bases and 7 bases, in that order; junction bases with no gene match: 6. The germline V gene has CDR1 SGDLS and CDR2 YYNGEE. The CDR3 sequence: CASSVGGQGIGYTF. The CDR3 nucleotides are TGTGCCAGCAGCGTTGGGGGACAGGGCATTGGCTACACCTTC.

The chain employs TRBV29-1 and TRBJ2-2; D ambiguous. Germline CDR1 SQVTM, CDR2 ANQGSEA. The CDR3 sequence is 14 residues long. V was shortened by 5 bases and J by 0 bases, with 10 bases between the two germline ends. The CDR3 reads CSVLVGSNTGELFF. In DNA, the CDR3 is TGCAGCGTTTTAGTAGGCTCGAACACCGGGGAGCTGTTTTTT.

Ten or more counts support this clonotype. CDR3 residues: CASSQGALEKLFF. CDR3 bases: TGCGCCAGCAGCCAAGGCGCCCTAGAAAAACTGTTTTTT. The chain links TRBV4-1 to TRBJ1-4; D uncertain. The CDR3 sequence is 13 residues long. Germline V gene lookup returns CDR1 MGHRA and CDR2 YSYEKL. Trimming left V 1 base short and J 8 bases short, with 8 bases between.

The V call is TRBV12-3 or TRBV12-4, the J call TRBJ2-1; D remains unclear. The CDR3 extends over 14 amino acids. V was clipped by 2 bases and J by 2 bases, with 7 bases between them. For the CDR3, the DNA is TGTGCCAGCAGTTTACCCCGGGCCTACAATGAGCAGTTCTTC. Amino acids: CASSLPRAYNEQFF.

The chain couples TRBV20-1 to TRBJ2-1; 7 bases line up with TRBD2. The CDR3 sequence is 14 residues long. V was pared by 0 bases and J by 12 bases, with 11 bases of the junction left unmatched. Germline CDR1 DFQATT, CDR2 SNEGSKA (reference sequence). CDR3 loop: CSARERVAGPRQFF. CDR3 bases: TGCAGTGCTAGAGAAAGGGTAGCGGGTCCTAGGCAGTTCTTC.

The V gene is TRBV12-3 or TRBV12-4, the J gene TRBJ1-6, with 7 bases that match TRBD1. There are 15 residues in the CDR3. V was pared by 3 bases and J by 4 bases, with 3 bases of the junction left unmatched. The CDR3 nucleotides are TGTGCCAGCAGTTTTCTGGGACAGTATAATTCACCCCTCCACTTT. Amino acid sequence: CASSFLGQYNSPLHF.

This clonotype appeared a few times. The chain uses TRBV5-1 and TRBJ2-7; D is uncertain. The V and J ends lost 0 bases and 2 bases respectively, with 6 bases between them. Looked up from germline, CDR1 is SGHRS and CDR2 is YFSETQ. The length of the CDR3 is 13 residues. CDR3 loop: CASSLARPYEQYF. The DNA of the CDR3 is TGCGCCAGCAGCTTGGCCCGGCCCTACGAGCAGTACTTC.

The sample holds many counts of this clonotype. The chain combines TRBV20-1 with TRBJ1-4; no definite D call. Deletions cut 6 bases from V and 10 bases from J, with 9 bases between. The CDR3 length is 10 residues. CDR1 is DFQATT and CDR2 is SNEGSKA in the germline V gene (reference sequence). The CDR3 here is CSARRGKLFF. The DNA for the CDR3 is TGCAGTGCCCGGCGAGGAAAACTGTTTTTT.

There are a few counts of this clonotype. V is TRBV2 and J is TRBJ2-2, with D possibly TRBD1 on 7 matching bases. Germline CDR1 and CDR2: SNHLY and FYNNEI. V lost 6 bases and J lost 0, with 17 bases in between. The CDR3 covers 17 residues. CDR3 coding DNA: TGTGCCAGCAGGACCAGACAGGGAGGAACGAACACCGGGGAGCTGTTTTTT. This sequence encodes CASRTRQGGTNTGELFF.

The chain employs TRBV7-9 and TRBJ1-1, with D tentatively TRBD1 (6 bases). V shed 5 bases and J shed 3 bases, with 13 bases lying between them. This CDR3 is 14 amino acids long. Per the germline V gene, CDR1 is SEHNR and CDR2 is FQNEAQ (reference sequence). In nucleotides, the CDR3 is TGTGCCAGCAGCCAAAGGACAGCGGACACTGAAGCTTTCTTT. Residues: CASSQRTADTEAFF. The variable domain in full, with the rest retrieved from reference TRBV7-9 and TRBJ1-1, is DTGVSQNPRHKITKRGQNVTFRCDPISEHNRLYWYRQTLGQGPEFLTYFQNEAQLEKSRLLSDRFSAERPKGSFSTLEIQRTEQGDSAMYLCASSQRTADTEAFFGQGTRLTVV.

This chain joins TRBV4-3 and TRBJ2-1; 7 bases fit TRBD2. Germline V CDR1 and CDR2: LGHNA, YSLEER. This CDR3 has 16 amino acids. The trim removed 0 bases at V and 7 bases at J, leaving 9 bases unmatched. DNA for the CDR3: TGCGCCAGCAGCCAAGACCTTCTAGCGCGGGGGAATGAGCAGTTCTTC. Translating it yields CASSQDLLARGNEQFF.

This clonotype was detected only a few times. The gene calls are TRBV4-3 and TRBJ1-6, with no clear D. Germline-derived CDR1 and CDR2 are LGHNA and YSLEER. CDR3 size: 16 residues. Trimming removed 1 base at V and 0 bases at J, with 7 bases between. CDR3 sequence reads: CASSQGGSSYNSPLHF. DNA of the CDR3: TGCGCCAGCAGCCAAGGAGGGAGCTCCTATAATTCACCCCTCCACTTT.

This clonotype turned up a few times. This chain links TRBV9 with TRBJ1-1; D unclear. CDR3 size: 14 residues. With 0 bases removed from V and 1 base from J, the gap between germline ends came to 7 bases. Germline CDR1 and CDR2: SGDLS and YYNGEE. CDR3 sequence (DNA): TGTGCCAGCAGCGTAGAGCCAGGGAACACTGAAGCTTTCTTT. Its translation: CASSVEPGNTEAFF.

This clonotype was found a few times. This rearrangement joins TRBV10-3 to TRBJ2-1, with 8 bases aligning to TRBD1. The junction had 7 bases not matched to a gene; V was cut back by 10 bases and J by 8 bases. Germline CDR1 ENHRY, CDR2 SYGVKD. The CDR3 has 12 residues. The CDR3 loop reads CATGQGGDEQFF. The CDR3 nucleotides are TGTGCCACCGGACAGGGCGGGGATGAGCAGTTCTTC.

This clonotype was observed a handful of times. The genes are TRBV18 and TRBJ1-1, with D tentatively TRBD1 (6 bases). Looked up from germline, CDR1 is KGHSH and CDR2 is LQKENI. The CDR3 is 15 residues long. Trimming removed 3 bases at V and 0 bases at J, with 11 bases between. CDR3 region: CASSPRTDVNTEAFF. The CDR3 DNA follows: TGTGCCAGCTCACCCAGGACAGACGTGAACACTGAAGCTTTCTTT.

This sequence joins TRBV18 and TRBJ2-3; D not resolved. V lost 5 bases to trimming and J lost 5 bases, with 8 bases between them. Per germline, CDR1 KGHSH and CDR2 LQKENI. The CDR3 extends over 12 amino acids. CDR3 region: CASSSSKDTQYF. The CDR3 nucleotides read TGTGCCAGCTCATCTTCGAAAGATACGCAGTATTTT.

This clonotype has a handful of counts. The CDR3 region has the DNA TGCGCCAGCAGCTTACAGGCTAGCTCTGGGGCCAACGTCCTGACTTTC. Translating it yields CASSLQASSGANVLTF. This chain links TRBV5-1 with TRBJ2-6, with D possibly matching TRBD1 (5 bases). Germline lookup yields CDR1 SGHRS and CDR2 YFSETQ. This CDR3 has 16 amino acids. Trimming cost V 2 bases and J 0 bases, with 9 bases left between them.

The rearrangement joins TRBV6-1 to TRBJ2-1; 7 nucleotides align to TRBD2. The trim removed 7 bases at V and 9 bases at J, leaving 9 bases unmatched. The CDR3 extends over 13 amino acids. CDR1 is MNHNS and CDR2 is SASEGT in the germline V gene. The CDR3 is CASTPRGVGEQFF. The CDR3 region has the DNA TGTGCCAGCACCCCCCGGGGGGTTGGTGAGCAGTTCTTC.

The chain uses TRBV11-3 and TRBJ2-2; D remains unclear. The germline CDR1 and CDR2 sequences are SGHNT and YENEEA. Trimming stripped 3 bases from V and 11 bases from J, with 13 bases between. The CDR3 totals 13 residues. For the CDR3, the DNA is TGTGCCAGCAGCTTCGACCTTTCTACCGAGCTGTTTTTT. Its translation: CASSFDLSTELFF.

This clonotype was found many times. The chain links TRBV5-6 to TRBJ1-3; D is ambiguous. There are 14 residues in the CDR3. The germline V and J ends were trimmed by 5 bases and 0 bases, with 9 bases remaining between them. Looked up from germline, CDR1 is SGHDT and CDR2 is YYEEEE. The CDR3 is CASRGRSSGNTIYF. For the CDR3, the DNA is TGTGCCAGCAGGGGCCGAAGCTCTGGAAACACCATATATTTT. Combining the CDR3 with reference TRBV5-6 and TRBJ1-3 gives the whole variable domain DAGVTQSPTHLIKTRGQQVTLRCSPKSGHDTVSWYQQALGQGPQFIFQYYEEEERQRGNFPDRFSGHQFPNYSSELNVNALLLGDSALYLCASRGRSSGNTIYFGEGSWLTVV.

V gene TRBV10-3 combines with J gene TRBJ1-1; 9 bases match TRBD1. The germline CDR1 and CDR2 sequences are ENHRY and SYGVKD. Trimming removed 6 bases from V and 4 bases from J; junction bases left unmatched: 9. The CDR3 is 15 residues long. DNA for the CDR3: TGTGCCATCAGACCTCACAGGGGGCTGAGCACTGAAGCTTTCTTT. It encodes CAIRPHRGLSTEAFF.